This TCR beta chain derives from a study of regulatory T cells in long-lasting Graves disease. Noted time point: newly diagnosed GD, antithyroid drugs for less than 3 months. Extracted RNA from PBMCs served as the source of the TCR library. Germline CDR1 is KGHSH and CDR2 is LQKENI. After removal of 2 bases from V and 5 bases from J, the junction contained 5 bases not matched to a gene. The CDR3 has 15 amino acids. Arm-PCR with iRepertoire HTBI primers amplified the CDR3 regions for these TCR beta libraries. MiXCR was run by TCRdb on the multiplex PCR reads, yielding one entry per CDR3 protein. The top ten hold roughly 9.7% of the sample, which has hundreds of thousands of distinct CDR3 sequences, less than 15% seen once. These data also featured in a second study, about T cells in Graves' hyperthyroidism and ophthalmopathy. That report adds: Used for diagnoses were clinical symptoms, serum thyroxine and TRAb, thyroid ultrasound and orbital computed tomography. Blood also showed most of the thyroid clonotypes that were expanded above 0.001.

Sequenced here: peripheral blood mononuclear cells (PBMCs), sampled at new diagnosis, from a patient treated with antithyroid drugs. This sequence joins TRBV18 and TRBJ2-7, with 11 nucleotides matching TRBD2. The TCR sequence derives from a man aged 25-45 years with Graves disease. The CDR3 loop is CASSPLAGGPNEQYF. For the CDR3, the DNA is TGTGCCAGCTCACCATTAGCGGGAGGGCCTAACGAGCAGTACTTC.